This record covers a single T cell receptor beta chain. This clonotype was counted a few times. Its target antigen remains unknown. No qualities accompany the bases; no much larger clone lies one base away. The data originate from a study of human T cells and chemical hapten exposure (dated by TCRdb to about 2021). A note on the overall study: For sensitization, 2% DPC in acetone was applied to a roughly 2 cm by roughly 2 cm area of upper inner arm skin. Patients additionally received weekly therapeutic DPC doses to the scalp throughout the roughly 26-week study period. Patch tests used Finn chambers with 0.01% DPC on the upper back, scored after 6 days by International Contact Dermatitis Research Group standards. The patient cohort, mostly female, included alopecia areata with under or over 50% scalp involvement, alopecia totalis and alopecia universalis. Libraries were pooled for sequencing, and variation in per-sample TCR yields was attributed mainly to small differences in library volumes within the pool. In alopecia patients, the study followed how the peripheral blood TCR repertoire changed in vivo over primary and secondary sensitization to diphenylcyclopropenone (DPC), a hapten. Blood samples were taken from patients before sensitization (week 0) and then at 2, 6 and about 24 weeks after DPC sensitization. Around 30 alopecia patients provided blood for TCR sequencing at one to four time points (pre-sensitization, 2, 6 and 24 weeks). What the research found in general, with its limitations: Compared with pre-sensitization or healthy control sets, expanded TCRs formed significantly more large CDR3 similarity clusters, which is consistent with antigen-driven responses. Because every patient had alopecia, a presumed autoimmune disease, the patients' immune response might differ from that of healthy individuals. Repeated subsampling changed both the strength of the expansion versus patch-test correlation and the threshold at which that correlation became significant. A positive correlation was found between the number of PT1 expanded TCRs and patch test score, with significance reached at thresholds 8, 16 and 32 but not 4. DPC sensitization did not change the number of TCRs with a frequency above 1 in 1000, and there was no evidence of changes in global repertoire structure.

In light of the paper, this sample's time point label describes: patch test 2, 6 weeks after DPC sensitization. According to the study, the label for this sample's treatment or condition signals: therapeutic diphenylcyclopropenone sensitization with weekly scalp DPC. At every patch-test visit, the blood draw took place before the patch test was put on. To be eligible, patients had to be aged 18 to 70, diagnosed with alopecia and judged suitable for DPC therapy, while pregnant patients were excluded. Total RNA was extracted from unfractionated whole blood collected in Tempus Blood RNA tubes. Library preparation was by RACE. Sequenced on a NextSeq 500. During library preparation, unique molecular identifiers were attached to individual cDNA molecules so that TCRs could be counted in a quantitative, reproducible way. From each blood RNA sample, both TCR alpha and TCR beta chains were sequenced. Per the authors' processing: A median of around 100,000 TCRs per sample was observed, with a range of about 23,224 to 690,600. The Decombinator software suite was used to annotate V, J and CDR3 in the TCR reads. For PS versus PT1 abundance plots, all samples were subsampled to the same number of TCRs (28,000). TCRs were defined as expanded if absent before sensitization and observed at least eight times at the 2-week time point. In TCRdb, the public reads were trimmed at Q25 with fastp and aligned with MiXCR, with productive beta chains retained. Under each unique CDR3 protein, matching rows form one entry showing the most common genes and DNA. The V and J calls were not made by the authors but by TCRdb's processing. For this sample there are about 84,000 distinct CDR3 sequences; roughly 10% appear just once. The ten top clones hold roughly 5% of the sample.

This TCR came from a woman between 50 and 59 years old with alopecia areata. Some clones in this sample may be carry-over from other donors' samples. The input for sequencing was whole blood, taken in connection with sensitization to the hapten diphenylcyclopropenone (DPC).

The DNA reads TGTGCCAGCTCATGGCTCAGCTCCTACAATGAGCAGTTCTTC. The encoded protein is CASSWLSSYNEQFF. The rearranged segments are TRBV7-8 and TRBJ2-1, with the D gene not confidently named. For CDR1 and CDR2, the germline V gene lists SGHVS and FQNEAQ. Inclusive of the bounding cysteine and phenylalanine, the CDR3 is 14 residues long. Here the CDR3 DNA is all that survives: 42 bases in frame from base 1. V was cut back by 8 bases and J by 0 bases, leaving a gap of 11 bases between them. With the portions outside the CDR3 filled from the reference TRBV7-8 and TRBJ2-1 genes, the complete variable region becomes GAGVSQSPRYKVAKRGQDVALRCDPISGHVSLFWYQQALGQGPEFLTYFQNEAQLDKSGLPSDRFFAERPEGSVSTLKIQRTQQEDSAVYLCASSWLSSYNEQFFGPGTRLTVL.